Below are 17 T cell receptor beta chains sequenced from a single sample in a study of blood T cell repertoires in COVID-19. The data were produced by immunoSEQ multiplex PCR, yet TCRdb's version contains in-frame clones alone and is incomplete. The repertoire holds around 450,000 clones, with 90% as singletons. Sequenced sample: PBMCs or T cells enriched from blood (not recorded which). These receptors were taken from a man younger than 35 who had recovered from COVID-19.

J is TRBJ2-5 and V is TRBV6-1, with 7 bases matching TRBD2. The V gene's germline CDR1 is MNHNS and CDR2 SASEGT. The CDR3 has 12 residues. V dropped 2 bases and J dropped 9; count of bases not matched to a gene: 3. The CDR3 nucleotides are TGTGCCAGCAGTGAACGGACTAGTGCCCAGTACTTC. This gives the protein CASSERTSAQYF.

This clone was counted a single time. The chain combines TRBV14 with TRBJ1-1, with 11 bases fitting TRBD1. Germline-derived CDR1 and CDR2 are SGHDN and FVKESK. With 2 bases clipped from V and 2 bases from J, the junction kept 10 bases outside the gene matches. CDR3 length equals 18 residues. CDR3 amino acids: CASSQLRDRGNLNTEAFF. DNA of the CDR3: TGTGCCAGCAGCCAACTCCGGGACAGGGGGAACCTAAACACTGAAGCTTTCTTT.

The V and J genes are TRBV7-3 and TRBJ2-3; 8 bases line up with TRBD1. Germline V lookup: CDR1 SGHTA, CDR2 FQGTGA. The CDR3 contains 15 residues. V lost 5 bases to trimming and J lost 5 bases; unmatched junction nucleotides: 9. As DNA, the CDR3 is TGTGCCAGCAGCCCAACAGGACAGGGAGGAGATACGCAGTATTTT. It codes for CASSPTGQGGDTQYF.

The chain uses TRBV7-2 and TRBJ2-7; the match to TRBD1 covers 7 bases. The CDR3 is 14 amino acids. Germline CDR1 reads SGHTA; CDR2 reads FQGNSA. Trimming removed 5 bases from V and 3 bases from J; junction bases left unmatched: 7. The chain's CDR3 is CASSRTGLLYEQYF. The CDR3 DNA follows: TGTGCCAGCAGCCGGACAGGACTCCTCTACGAGCAGTACTTC.

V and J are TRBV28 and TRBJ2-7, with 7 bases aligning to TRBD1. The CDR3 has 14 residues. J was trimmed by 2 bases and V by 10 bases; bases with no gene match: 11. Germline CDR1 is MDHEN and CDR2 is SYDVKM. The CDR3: CATLGQPLTYEQYF. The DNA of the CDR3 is TGTGCCACCCTGGGACAGCCGTTGACCTACGAGCAGTACTTC.

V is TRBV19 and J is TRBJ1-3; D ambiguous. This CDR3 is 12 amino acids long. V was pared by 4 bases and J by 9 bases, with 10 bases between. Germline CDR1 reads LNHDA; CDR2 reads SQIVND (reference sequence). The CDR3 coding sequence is TGTGCCAGTAGTACCGACTTCTCCACCATATATTTT. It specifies CASSTDFSTIYF.

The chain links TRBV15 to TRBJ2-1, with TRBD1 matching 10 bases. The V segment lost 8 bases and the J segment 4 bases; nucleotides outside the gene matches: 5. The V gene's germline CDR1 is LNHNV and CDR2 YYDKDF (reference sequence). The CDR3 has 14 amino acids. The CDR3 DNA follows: TGTGCCACCTGGGACAGGGGAAAATACAATGAGCAGTTCTTC. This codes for CATWDRGKYNEQFF.

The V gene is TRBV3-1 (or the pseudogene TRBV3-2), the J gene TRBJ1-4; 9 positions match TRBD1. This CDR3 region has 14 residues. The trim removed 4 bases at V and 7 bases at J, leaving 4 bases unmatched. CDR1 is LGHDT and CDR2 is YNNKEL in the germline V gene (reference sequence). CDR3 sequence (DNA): TGTGCCAGCAGCCCGGGACAGGGCTCTGAAAAACTGTTTTTT. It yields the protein CASSPGQGSEKLFF.

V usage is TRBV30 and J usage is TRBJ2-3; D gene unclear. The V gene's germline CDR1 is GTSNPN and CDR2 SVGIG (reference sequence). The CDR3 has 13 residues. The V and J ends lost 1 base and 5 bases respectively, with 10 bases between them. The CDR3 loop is CAWSAKYGDTQYF. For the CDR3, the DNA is TGTGCCTGGAGTGCAAAATACGGAGATACGCAGTATTTT.

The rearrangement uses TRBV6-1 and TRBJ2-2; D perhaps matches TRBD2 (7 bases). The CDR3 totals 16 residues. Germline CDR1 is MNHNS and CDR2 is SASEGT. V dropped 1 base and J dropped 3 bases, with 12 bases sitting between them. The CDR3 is CASSEDGGQYTGELFF. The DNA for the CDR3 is TGTGCCAGCAGTGAAGACGGGGGGCAGTACACCGGGGAGCTGTTTTTT.

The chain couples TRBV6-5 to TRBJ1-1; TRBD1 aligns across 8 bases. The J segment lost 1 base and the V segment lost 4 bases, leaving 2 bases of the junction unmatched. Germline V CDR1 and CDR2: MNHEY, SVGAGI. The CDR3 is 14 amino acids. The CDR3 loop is CASSLDRGNTEAFF. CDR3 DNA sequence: TGTGCCAGCAGTTTAGACAGGGGGAACACTGAAGCTTTCTTT.

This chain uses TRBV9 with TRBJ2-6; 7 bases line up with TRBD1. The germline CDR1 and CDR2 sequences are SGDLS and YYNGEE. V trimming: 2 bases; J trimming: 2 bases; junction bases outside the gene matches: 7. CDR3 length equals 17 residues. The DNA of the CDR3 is TGTGCCAGCAGCGTCCTCCCGGACAGGCCTGGGGCCAACGTCCTGACTTTC. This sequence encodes CASSVLPDRPGANVLTF. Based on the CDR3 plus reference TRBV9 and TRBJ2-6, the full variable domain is DSGVTQTPKHLITATGQRVTLRCSPRSGDLSVYWYQQSLDQGLQFLIQYYNGEERAKGNILERFSAQQFPDLHSELNLSSLELGDSALYFCASSVLPDRPGANVLTFGAGSRLTVL.

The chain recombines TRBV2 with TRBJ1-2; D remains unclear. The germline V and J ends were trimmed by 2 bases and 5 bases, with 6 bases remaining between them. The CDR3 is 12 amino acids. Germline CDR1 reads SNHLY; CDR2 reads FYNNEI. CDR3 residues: CASSEFQYGYTF. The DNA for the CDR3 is TGTGCCAGCAGTGAATTTCAGTATGGCTACACCTTC.

The CDR3 protein is CATRLGTGTYEQYF. For the CDR3, the DNA is TGTGCCACCCGGCTTGGGACAGGGACCTACGAGCAGTACTTC. This chain uses TRBV10-3 with TRBJ2-7, with 9 bases fitting TRBD1. J was trimmed by 2 bases and V by 10 bases; bases with no gene match: 9. The CDR3 totals 14 residues. CDR1 is ENHRY and CDR2 is SYGVKD in the germline V gene.

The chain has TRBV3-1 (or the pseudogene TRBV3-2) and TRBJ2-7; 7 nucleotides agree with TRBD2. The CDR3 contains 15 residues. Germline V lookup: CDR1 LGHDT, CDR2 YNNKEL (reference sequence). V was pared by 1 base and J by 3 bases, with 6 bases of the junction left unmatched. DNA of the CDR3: TGTGCCAGCAGCCAAGTCGGAGGGGAGGGCTACGAGCAGTACTTC. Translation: CASSQVGGEGYEQYF.

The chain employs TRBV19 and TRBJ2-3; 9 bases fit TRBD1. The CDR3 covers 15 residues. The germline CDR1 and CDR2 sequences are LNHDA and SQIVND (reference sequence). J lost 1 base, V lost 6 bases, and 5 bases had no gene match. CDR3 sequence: CASSPWTGGTDTQYF. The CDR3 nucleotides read TGTGCCAGTAGCCCCTGGACAGGGGGCACAGATACGCAGTATTTT.

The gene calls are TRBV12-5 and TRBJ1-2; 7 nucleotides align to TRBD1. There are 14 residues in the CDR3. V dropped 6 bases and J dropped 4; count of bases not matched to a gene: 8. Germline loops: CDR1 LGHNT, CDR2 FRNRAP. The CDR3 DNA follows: TGTGCTAGTGGGGGAGACAGGGCGGGCTATGGCTACACCTTC. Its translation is CASGGDRAGYGYTF.